The 30 T cell receptor beta chains below were found in one sample sequenced in a study of regulatory T cells in long-lasting Graves disease. According to the study, TCR beta libraries were built with iRepertoire HTBI primers and CDR3-region Arm-PCR. TCRdb used MiXCR to reprocess the multiplex PCR reads, holding one entry per CDR3 protein. This sample has some 230,000 distinct CDR3 sequences, with 15% to 20% found just once. Time point indicated: newly diagnosed GD, antithyroid drugs for less than 3 months. Making the TCR library involved RNA that had been extracted from PBMCs. Material: peripheral blood mononuclear cells (PBMCs), obtained at new diagnosis, from a patient treated with antithyroid drugs. Source of these receptors: a female donor with Graves disease.

This clonotype has a count of ten or more. The chain is built from TRBV7-8 and TRBJ2-1; a weak D match, TRBD2 (5 bases). The CDR3 is 16 amino acids. Germline CDR1 reads SGHVS; CDR2 reads FQNEAQ. Trimming shortened V by 2 bases and J by 4 bases, and 15 bases separated the two germline ends. CDR3 DNA: TGTGCCAGCAGCTTACTTCTCGGGATCTTTTACAATGAGCAGTTCTTC. This codes for CASSLLLGIFYNEQFF.

This clonotype has only a few counts. At one end the junction does not follow the germline gene, possibly because of a read error. V is TRBV20-1 and J is TRBJ2-7; possible D gene TRBD2, 5 bases. The CDR3 has 12 residues. Germline V CDR1 and CDR2: DFQATT, SNEGSKA (reference sequence). The CDR3 sequence is CSAHGVSSEQYF. The CDR3 nucleotides are TGCAGTGCCCACGGGGTCTCCTCCGAGCAGTACTTC.

Remarks on this clonotype: It differs at one base from a far larger clone, so likely a read error. V is TRBV20-1 and J is TRBJ2-5; the D call may be TRBD1 or TRBD2 (5 bases each). CDR1 and CDR2 (germline): DFQATT, SNEGSKA (reference sequence). The CDR3 is made up of 12 amino acids. Trimming took 3 bases from V and 11 from J, leaving 16 bases between them. CDR3 in DNA: TGCAGTGCTAGGGTGGGGGAGAATGAGCAGTACTTC. It specifies CSARVGENEQYF.

The sample holds many counts of this clonotype. This chain connects TRBV7-6 to TRBJ2-2; no definite D call. CDR3 length: 13 amino acids. Deletions cut 1 base from V and 7 bases from J, with 7 bases between. The germline V gene has CDR1 SGHVS and CDR2 FNYEAQ. The CDR3 loop reads CASSLVAHGELFF. As DNA, the CDR3 is TGTGCCAGCAGCTTAGTTGCCCACGGGGAGCTGTTTTTT.

This clonotype was counted ten times or more. This chain links TRBV5-6 with TRBJ2-7; D perhaps matches TRBD1 (6 bases). V lost 2 bases, J lost 0 bases, and 15 bases lay in between. The length of the CDR3 is 16 residues. From germline, CDR1 is SGHDT and CDR2 YYEEEE. The DNA of the CDR3 is TGTGCCAGCAGCTTTTGGCAGACAGGATTCTCCTACGAGCAGTACTTC. It codes for CASSFWQTGFSYEQYF. Full variable domain (missing parts from reference TRBV5-6 and TRBJ2-7): DAGVTQSPTHLIKTRGQQVTLRCSPKSGHDTVSWYQQALGQGPQFIFQYYEEEERQRGNFPDRFSGHQFPNYSSELNVNALLLGDSALYLCASSFWQTGFSYEQYFGPGTRLTVT.

Many counts were recorded for this clonotype. A much larger clone sits a single nucleotide away, making a read error possible. CDR3 protein: CVSSPGQMNTEAFF. In nucleotides, the CDR3 is TGTGTCAGCAGTCCGGGACAGATGAACACTGAAGCTTTCTTT. The V and J genes are TRBV28 and TRBJ1-1; 7 bases line up with TRBD1. The CDR3 totals 14 residues. Germline-derived CDR1 and CDR2 are MDHEN and SYDVKM. The full variable domain, completed using reference TRBV28 and TRBJ1-1, is DVKVTQSSRYLVKRTGEKVFLECVQDMDHENMFWYRQDPGLGLRLIYFSYDVKMKEKGDIPEGYSVSREKKERFSLILESASTNQTSMYLCVSSPGQMNTEAFFGQGTRLTVV.

The chain joins TRBV5-1 to TRBJ2-1, with TRBD2 matching 8 bases. The CDR3 is 16 residues long. Per germline, CDR1 SGHRS and CDR2 YFSETQ. Trimming removed 0 bases from V and 5 bases from J; junction bases left unmatched: 7. The CDR3 sequence is CASSLDPAGVDNEQFF. For the CDR3, the DNA is TGCGCCAGCAGCTTGGATCCAGCGGGAGTTGACAATGAGCAGTTCTTC.

This clonotype was seen many times. This chain links TRBV29-1 with TRBJ1-1; no clear D gene. The V end lost 1 base, the J end lost 3 bases, and 12 bases lay between the germline ends. Germline assignment: CDR1 SQVTM and CDR2 ANQGSEA. CDR3 length: 14 residues. CDR3 amino acids: CSVEALTSDTEAFF. The CDR3 bases are TGCAGCGTTGAAGCTCTAACCAGCGACACTGAAGCTTTCTTT.

This clonotype was picked up many times. The chain links TRBV20-1 to TRBJ2-1, with 12 bases aligning to TRBD2. The CDR3 covers 14 residues. In germline, CDR1 is DFQATT, CDR2 SNEGSKA (reference sequence). The CDR3 is CSAFSSGRGNEQFF. DNA for the CDR3: TGCAGCGCCTTTTCTAGCGGGAGGGGAAATGAGCAGTTCTTC.

The sample holds many counts of this clonotype. The V gene is TRBV7-2, the J gene TRBJ1-6, with 9 bases fitting TRBD1. V was pared by 1 base and J by 9 bases, with 4 bases of the junction left unmatched. Germline-derived CDR1 and CDR2 are SGHTA and FQGNSA. This CDR3 spans 15 amino acids. This CDR3 is CASSLDRGPGSPLHF. The CDR3 DNA follows: TGTGCCAGCAGCTTAGACAGGGGGCCTGGTTCACCCCTCCACTTT.

This clonotype has ten or more counts. The genes are TRBV28 and TRBJ2-2; 10 nucleotides agree with TRBD1. The CDR3 loop spans 16 amino acids. Germline values: CDR1 MDHEN, CDR2 SYDVKM. V lost 2 bases, J lost 6 bases, and 6 bases stayed unmatched. The chain's CDR3 is CASSLPGQGSPGELFF. CDR3 nucleotides: TGTGCCAGCAGTTTACCGGGACAGGGGTCTCCCGGGGAGCTGTTTTTT.

This clonotype has a count of ten or more. The chain joins TRBV20-1 to TRBJ2-3; D uncertain. Germline-derived CDR1 and CDR2 are DFQATT and SNEGSKA (reference sequence). This CDR3 has 15 amino acids. The germline V and J ends were trimmed by 1 base and 3 bases, with 14 bases remaining between them. CDR3 DNA sequence: TGCAGTGCTAGAGTAGGCGGAGAAGGAACAGATACGCAGTATTTT. It encodes CSARVGGEGTDTQYF.

Note on this clonotype: A much larger clone is a single base away; this may be a read error. V gene TRBV9 combines with J gene TRBJ2-7; a weak D match, TRBD1 (6 bases). The CDR3 covers 14 residues. Germline CDR1 reads SGDLS; CDR2 reads YYNGEE. The CDR3 reads CAGSSLTGSYEQYF. The CDR3 nucleotides read TGTGCCGGCAGCTCCTTGACAGGCTCCTACGAGCAGTACTTC.

Only a few counts were recorded for this clonotype. One junction end does not reproduce the germline sequence, and a read error may be involved. The rearrangement uses TRBV7-7 and TRBJ2-5, with D possibly being TRBD1 or TRBD2 (5 bases each). This CDR3 comprises 14 residues. Germline assignment: CDR1 SSHAT and CDR2 FNYEAQ (reference sequence). CDR3 nucleotide sequence: TGTGCTAGCAGCGGTTTCGGGGCCTGGGAGACCCAGTACTTC. This sequence encodes CASSGFGAWETQYF. The full variable domain, with the rest looked up from reference TRBV7-7 and TRBJ2-5, is GAGVSQSPRYKVTKRGQDVTLRCDPISSHATLYWYQQALGQGPEFLTYFNYEAQPDKSGLPSDRFSAERPEGSISTLTIQRTEQRDSAMYRCASSGFGAWETQYFGPGTRLLVL.

Notes on this clonotype: A far larger clone is just one base off, so this is likely a read error. The V and J genes are TRBV12-3 or TRBV12-4 and TRBJ2-5; D gene uncertain. The CDR3 is 13 amino acids. The ends were cut back, 8 bases at V and 1 base at J, with 11 bases in the middle. CDR3 residues: CASSPLAQETQYF. The CDR3 coding sequence is TGTGCCAGCTCACCACTCGCCCAAGAGACCCAGTACTTC.

Many counts were recorded for this clonotype. V gene TRBV27 combines with J gene TRBJ1-3; maybe TRBD1 (5 bases). In germline, CDR1 is MNHEY, CDR2 SMNVEV (reference sequence). Trimming took off 5 bases at V and 0 bases at J, with 14 bases between the two ends. The length of the CDR3 is 16 residues. This CDR3 is CASSINGALSGNTIYF. As DNA, the CDR3 is TGTGCCAGCAGTATCAACGGGGCGCTCTCTGGAAACACCATATATTTT.

In its sample, this clonotype was seen many times. The V and J genes are TRBV20-1 and TRBJ2-7; the match to TRBD1 covers 7 bases. The CDR3 totals 13 residues. Germline V gene sequence: CDR1 DFQATT, CDR2 SNEGSKA (reference sequence). V was clipped by 6 bases and J by 1 base; unmatched bases: 6. CDR3 in amino acids: CSANQGVSYEQYF. In DNA, the CDR3 is TGCAGTGCCAATCAGGGGGTTTCCTACGAGCAGTACTTC.

This clonotype was counted ten times or more. This sequence joins TRBV10-3 and TRBJ2-2; D is unclear. V lost 0 bases to trimming and J lost 5 bases, with 4 bases between them. Germline-derived CDR1 and CDR2 are ENHRY and SYGVKD. The CDR3 runs to 13 residues. CDR3 nucleotide sequence: TGTGCCATCAGTGAGTCCTGGACCGGGGAGCTGTTTTTT. Its protein product is CAISESWTGELFF.

This clonotype was observed many times. This sequence joins TRBV6-1 and TRBJ2-5; 7 bases fit TRBD1. With V trimmed by 5 bases and J by 1 base, 7 bases remained unmatched. The CDR3 is made up of 15 amino acids. Looked up from germline, CDR1 is MNHNS and CDR2 is SASEGT. The CDR3 is CASSTTGTVQETQYF. The CDR3 bases are TGTGCCAGCAGTACAACCGGGACAGTCCAAGAGACCCAGTACTTC.

There are many counts of this clonotype. CDR3 in amino acids: CATSVHNEQFF. CDR3 bases: TGTGCCACCAGTGTCCACAATGAGCAGTTCTTC. The chain links TRBV24-1 to TRBJ2-1; D call uncertain. Germline lookup yields CDR1 KGHDR and CDR2 SFDVKD. This CDR3 has 11 residues. The V end lost 5 bases, the J end lost 5 bases, and 3 bases lay between the germline ends.

The genes are TRBV6-5 and TRBJ1-2; D perhaps matches TRBD1 (5 bases). CDR1 and CDR2 from the germline V gene are MNHEY and SVGAGI. CDR3 length equals 13 residues. V was pared by 2 bases and J by 8 bases, with 12 bases between. The chain's CDR3 is CASSYEWGQGYTF. The CDR3 DNA reads as TGTGCCAGCAGTTACGAGTGGGGCCAGGGCTACACCTTC.

The chain has TRBV5-5 and TRBJ2-1, with 9 positions matching TRBD2. The CDR3 is made up of 17 amino acids. The V and J ends lost 3 bases and 4 bases, in that order; junction bases with no gene match: 11. Per the germline V gene, CDR1 is SGHKS and CDR2 is YYEKEE (reference sequence). The CDR3 loop reads CASSSYISGSGYNEQFF. The CDR3 DNA follows: TGTGCCAGCAGCTCCTATATTAGCGGGAGCGGGTACAATGAGCAGTTCTTC.

This clonotype was detected many times. The chain combines TRBV9 with TRBJ2-5; maybe TRBD2 (5 bases). This CDR3 has 14 residues. The germline gives CDR1 SGDLS, CDR2 YYNGEE. V was clipped by 3 bases and J by 4 bases, with 13 bases between them. CDR3 coding DNA: TGTGCCAGCAGCGGGCGAAGAGGAGGAGAGACCCAGTACTTC. Its translation: CASSGRRGGETQYF.

V gene TRBV28 combines with J gene TRBJ1-1; TRBD1 matches at 8 bases. The J segment lost 11 bases and the V segment lost 5 bases, leaving 13 bases of the junction unmatched. Germline V gene sequence: CDR1 MDHEN, CDR2 SYDVKM. This CDR3 region has 14 residues. CDR3 residues: CASSPHTGGRGAFF. The CDR3, as DNA: TGTGCCAGCAGTCCCCATACAGGGGGACGTGGGGCTTTCTTT.

This clonotype has ten or more counts. The chain links TRBV7-2 to TRBJ2-3; 7 nucleotides line up with TRBD1. The J segment lost 4 bases and the V segment lost 3 bases, leaving 4 bases of the junction unmatched. Germline-derived CDR1 and CDR2 are SGHTA and FQGNSA. The CDR3 runs to 14 residues. The CDR3 spells CASSFDRASDTQYF. The CDR3 DNA sequence: TGTGCCAGCAGCTTTGACAGGGCTTCAGATACGCAGTATTTT. Full variable domain (remainder filled in from reference TRBV7-2 and TRBJ2-3): GAGVSQSPSNKVTEKGKDVELRCDPISGHTALYWYRQSLGQGLEFLIYFQGNSAPDKSGLPSDRFSAERTGGSVSTLTIQRTQQEDSAVYLCASSFDRASDTQYFGPGTRLTVL.

The genes are TRBV9 and TRBJ1-2; D may be TRBD1 (6 bases). CDR1 is SGDLS, CDR2 YYNGEE, per germline. CDR3 length: 15 residues. V shed 4 bases and J shed 4 bases, with 17 bases lying between them. The CDR3 is CASSSGGGGSYGYTF. The CDR3 DNA sequence: TGTGCCAGCAGCTCGGGAGGGGGGGGTTCCTATGGCTACACCTTC.

This clonotype showed up many times. The rearrangement uses TRBV29-1 and TRBJ2-2, with 7 nucleotides matching TRBD1. Germline V gene sequence: CDR1 SQVTM, CDR2 ANQGSEA. The CDR3 covers 15 residues. The trim removed 6 bases at V and 1 base at J, leaving 8 bases unmatched. The CDR3, as DNA: TGCAGCGTACGGACAGGAAAATTGAACACCGGGGAGCTGTTTTTT. Translation gives CSVRTGKLNTGELFF.

This clonotype was observed at least ten times. The J gene is TRBJ1-4, the V gene TRBV7-9, with TRBD1 matching 8 bases. The germline V gene has CDR1 SEHNR and CDR2 FQNEAQ (reference sequence). This CDR3 spans 16 amino acids. V was pared by 5 bases and J by 5 bases, with 10 bases of the junction left unmatched. CDR3 in amino acids: CASSETPRTGNEKLFF. Written as DNA, the CDR3 is TGTGCCAGCAGCGAAACTCCCCGGACAGGGAATGAAAAACTGTTTTTT. The variable domain in full, with the rest retrieved from reference TRBV7-9 and TRBJ1-4, is DTGVSQNPRHKITKRGQNVTFRCDPISEHNRLYWYRQTLGQGPEFLTYFQNEAQLEKSRLLSDRFSAERPKGSFSTLEIQRTEQGDSAMYLCASSETPRTGNEKLFFGSGTQLSVL.

At least ten counts were recorded for this clonotype. V and J are TRBV20-1 and TRBJ1-1, with 7 bases fitting TRBD1. V shed 5 bases and J 1 base; nucleotides not matched to a gene: 4. Looked up from germline, CDR1 is DFQATT and CDR2 is SNEGSKA (reference sequence). The CDR3 covers 13 residues. Here the CDR3 DNA reads TGCAGTGCTCGCAGGGGGGCGAACACTGAAGCTTTCTTT. Residues: CSARRGANTEAFF.

This clonotype occurred a few times. The rearrangement joins TRBV20-1 to TRBJ2-7, with 9 bases lining up with TRBD1. CDR3 length: 13 residues. V lost 2 bases and J lost 5; bases outside the gene matches: 4. The V gene's germline CDR1 is DFQATT and CDR2 SNEGSKA (reference sequence). CDR3 in amino acids: CSARFGTGNEQYF. The CDR3 DNA follows: TGCAGTGCTAGATTCGGGACAGGGAACGAGCAGTACTTC.